These 10 T cell receptor beta chains originate from one sample sequenced in a study of naive and memory T cell subsets. No antigen is known for these receptors. Two oligonucleotides, mixed equimolar, formed the beta constant-region primer covering TRBC1 and TRBC2. Ligated cDNA was amplified by four rounds of PCR with nested alpha and beta constant-region primers and SP2. In TCRdb, the UMI-ligation and nested PCR reads were re-called with MiXCR into one record per CDR3 protein. The table lists tens of thousands of distinct CDR3 sequences, approximately 10% of them singletons. Broader study findings: Naive repertoires, especially CD8, held a few larger clonotypes, possibly memory cells re-expressing CD45RA.

Sequenced material: naive CD4+ T cells from blood. Receptors originate from a human donor in good health.

V usage is TRBV3-1 and J usage is TRBJ2-2, with 11 bases aligning to TRBD2. CDR1 is LGHDT, CDR2 YNNKEL, per germline (reference sequence). CDR3 size: 17 residues. The ends lost 2 bases at V and 4 bases at J; junction bases unmatched: 6. The CDR3 spells CASSQLAGGPGTGELFF. Written as DNA, the CDR3 is TGTGCCAGCAGCCAATTAGCGGGAGGGCCCGGCACCGGGGAGCTGTTTTTT.

This clonotype was seen only a few times. The J gene is TRBJ2-1, the V gene TRBV23-1; maybe TRBD1 (6 bases). TRBV23-1 is marked as an open reading frame, function uncertain. This CDR3 region has 16 residues. V lost 2 bases and J 2 bases, leaving 13 bases between the germline ends. This CDR3 reads CASSQPTGPPYNEQFF. The CDR3 coding sequence is TGCGCCAGCAGTCAACCAACAGGGCCGCCCTACAATGAGCAGTTCTTC.

The V gene is TRBV7-6, the J gene TRBJ1-2, with D tentatively TRBD1 (5 bases). CDR3 length: 13 residues. In germline, CDR1 is SGHVS, CDR2 FNYEAQ. V gave up 5 bases and J gave up 5 bases, with 12 bases separating them. The CDR3 is CASSPGTVYGYTF. The CDR3 coding sequence is TGTGCCAGCAGCCCAGGGACGGTATATGGCTACACCTTC.

This chain joins TRBV11-1 and TRBJ2-1; D could derive from TRBD1 or TRBD2 (6 bases each). Germline V lookup: CDR1 SGHAT, CDR2 FQDESV (reference sequence). The CDR3 consists of 16 residues. V was cut by 1 base and J by 5 bases, with 15 bases left in between. The CDR3 DNA is TGTGCCAGCAGCTTAGTGGGACGGGGGCCGAACAATGAGCAGTTCTTC. Amino acid sequence: CASSLVGRGPNNEQFF.

The chain carries TRBV6-2 or TRBV6-3 and TRBJ1-6; no clear D gene. Trimming left V 6 bases short and J 7 bases short, with 10 bases between. Per germline, CDR1 MNHEY and CDR2 SVGEGT. The CDR3 loop spans 13 amino acids. This chain's CDR3 is CASSPLWNSPLHF. In DNA, the CDR3 is TGTGCCAGCAGCCCCCTATGGAATTCACCCCTCCACTTT.

Many counts were recorded for this clonotype. This chain joins TRBV11-2 and TRBJ2-5; D gene ambiguous. The CDR3 runs 12 residues. Trimming cost V 0 bases and J 4 bases, with 3 bases left between them. CDR1 SGHAT and CDR2 FQNNGV come from the germline V gene. CDR3 in amino acids: CASSLDPETQYF. CDR3 sequence (DNA): TGTGCCAGCAGCTTAGATCCAGAGACCCAGTACTTC.

This clonotype was detected only a few times. V is TRBV6-5 and J is TRBJ2-1; 9 positions match TRBD1. There are 15 residues in the CDR3. Germline values: CDR1 MNHEY, CDR2 SVGAGI. V dropped 6 bases and J dropped 9; count of bases not matched to a gene: 12. The CDR3 coding sequence is TGTGCCAGCAGGAAGGGACAGGGACGTGGGGGTGAGCAGTTCTTC. This translates into CASRKGQGRGGEQFF.

This clonotype came up a few times. The chain uses TRBV6-2 or TRBV6-3 and TRBJ2-7; TRBD2 is a possible D gene (5 bases). The CDR3 sequence is 12 residues long. The V gene's germline CDR1 is MNHEY and CDR2 SVGEGT. Trimming left V 7 bases short and J 2 bases short, with 9 bases between. For the CDR3, the DNA is TGTGCCAGCAATCGGGGAACCTACGAGCAGTACTTC. Its protein product is CASNRGTYEQYF.

This clonotype was detected many times. The chain couples TRBV5-6 to TRBJ2-3, with 11 positions matching TRBD2. This CDR3 is built from 14 residues. With V trimmed by 4 bases and J by 5 bases, 3 bases remained unmatched. Germline V gene data show CDR1 as SGHDT and CDR2 as YYEEEE. The CDR3 protein is CASSPGLAEDTQYF. For the CDR3, the DNA is TGTGCCAGCAGCCCGGGACTAGCGGAAGATACGCAGTATTTT.

The chain links TRBV29-1 to TRBJ2-4; TRBD2 matches at 13 bases. Germline V lookup: CDR1 SQVTM, CDR2 ANQGSEA. V was clipped by 3 bases and J by 15 bases; unmatched bases: 11. There are 14 residues in the CDR3. The CDR3 is CSVELGTSGIVRYF. CDR3 nucleotide sequence: TGCAGCGTTGAGTTAGGGACTAGCGGGATCGTCAGGTACTTC.